A few counts support the clone carrying this T cell receptor (beta chain). Its antigen is as yet unknown. One end of the junction is discordant with germline, which a read error may explain. This CDR3 spans 13 amino acids. Per germline, CDR1 SGHVS and CDR2 FQNEAQ. The data were taken from a study of T cell repertoires in cytomegalovirus infection. TCRdb called the reads again in MiXCR, with one record for every CDR3 protein. The sample yields roughly 500,000 distinct CDR3 sequences, 30% to 40% seen once. The material was cultured PBMCs, obtained from culture after CMV antigen stimulation. This clonotype was sampled from a human donor in good health (CMV status not recorded). Some clones in this sample may be carry-over from other donors' samples. The chain employs TRBV7-8 and TRBJ2-1; D is possibly TRBD2 (6 bases). In nucleotides, the CDR3 is TGTGCCAGCAGCTTAGTACAGTCGACTAGTTTAAGCTTC. It translates to CASSLVQSTSLSF.